This TCR beta chain was found in a study of T-cell reconstitution after alpha-beta-depleted transplantation in children. Study-wide points: Surviving recipient T cells and thymic progenitors underlay high day-60 TCRbeta diversity in some patients. Counts and diversity of T cells one year after transplant came mostly from newly produced T cells. It was reported that alpha-beta T cells came from several hundred expanded graft clones (about two months after transplant).

The CDR3 covers 14 residues. Per germline, CDR1 SNHLY and CDR2 FYNNEI. V was clipped by 11 bases and J by 5 bases; unmatched bases: 10. This clonotype showed up many times. No antigen is known for it. Preparation of the TCRbeta library involved a method that used unique molecular identifiers. TCRdb re-called the PCR reads with MiXCR, one entry per CDR3 protein. The data show approximately 200,000 distinct CDR3 sequences, roughly 6.3% seen once. The chain links TRBV2 to TRBJ2-5, with 11 bases identical to TRBD1. This sequence was found in a girl under three years old with combined immunodeficiency, due to receive a stem cell transplant. The sample here was PBMCs, taken before TCRalphabeta/CD19-depleted stem cell transplant. This CDR3 is CASGTGGYPETQYF. In DNA form, the CDR3 reads TGTGCCTCCGGGACAGGGGGTTATCCGGAGACCCAGTACTTC.